These 20 T cell receptor beta chains were all obtained from the same sample, sequenced in a study of tumour-infiltrating T cells in Burkitt lymphoma. TCRdb keeps only in-frame clones here, not all; method: immunoSEQ multiplex PCR. The sample shows tens of thousands of clones, around a third of them seen only once. Sequencing input: tumor tissue. Receptor source: a human donor with Burkitt lymphoma.

The chain employs TRBV7-9 and TRBJ2-6; 7 bases are shared with TRBD1. This CDR3 region has 18 residues. With 1 base clipped from V and 0 bases from J, the junction kept 6 bases outside the gene matches. Germline loops: CDR1 SEHNR, CDR2 FQNEAQ (reference sequence). The CDR3 spells CASSLGDRALSGANVLTF. The CDR3 coding sequence is TGTGCCAGCAGCTTAGGGGACAGAGCTCTCTCTGGGGCCAACGTCCTGACTTTC.

The chain recombines TRBV27 with TRBJ2-7; 7 nucleotides agree with TRBD1. Germline loops: CDR1 MNHEY, CDR2 SMNVEV (reference sequence). This CDR3 is built from 11 residues. The V gene end was trimmed by 11 bases and the J gene end by 6 bases; junction bases not matched to a gene: 7. CDR3 protein: CALQGFGEQYF. The CDR3 DNA reads as TGTGCCCTACAGGGGTTCGGCGAGCAGTACTTC.

V is TRBV5-5 and J is TRBJ1-5; D gene uncertain. The ends were cut back, 5 bases at V and 1 base at J, with 10 bases in the middle. Germline CDR1 and CDR2: SGHKS and YYEKEE (reference sequence). This CDR3 spans 14 amino acids. Written as DNA, the CDR3 is TGTGCCAGCAGGACCGGGCCCAGCAATCAGCCCCAGCATTTT. Its translation: CASRTGPSNQPQHF.

In its sample, this clone was seen a few times. The genes are TRBV4-1 and TRBJ2-5, with D unclear. Germline V gene data show CDR1 as MGHRA and CDR2 as YSYEKL. The CDR3 loop spans 14 amino acids. V lost 1 base, J lost 4 bases, and 10 bases lay in between. The CDR3, as DNA: TGCGCCAGCAGCCAAGGGTCTGGCGGAGAGACCCAGTACTTC. As protein: CASSQGSGGETQYF.

This clone has just a few counts. V and J are TRBV27 and TRBJ1-6; TRBD1 matches 12 bases. CDR1 and CDR2 from the germline V gene are MNHEY and SMNVEV (reference sequence). J was trimmed by 9 bases and V by 2 bases; bases with no gene match: 2. This CDR3 is 15 amino acids long. The CDR3 nucleotides are TGTGCCAGCAGTTTAGGGACAGGGGGCTTTTCACCCCTCCACTTT. It codes for CASSLGTGGFSPLHF.

V usage is TRBV5-4 and J usage is TRBJ1-6; TRBD1 is a possible D gene (6 bases). This CDR3 is built from 16 residues. V was cut by 3 bases and J by 9 bases, with 19 bases left in between. The germline CDR1 and CDR2 sequences are SGHNT and YYREEE (reference sequence). The CDR3 sequence is CASSSMRGEGSSPLHF. Written as DNA, the CDR3 is TGTGCCAGCAGCTCAATGAGGGGGGAGGGGAGTTCACCCCTCCACTTT.

This clone was recorded a few times. This chain uses TRBV4-2 with TRBJ1-6; 7 nucleotides match TRBD1. Germline assignment: CDR1 LGHNA and CDR2 YNFKEQ. After removal of 0 bases from V and 0 bases from J, the junction contained 14 bases not matched to a gene. This CDR3 region has 21 residues. This CDR3 reads CASSQEIRQGWGSSYNSPLHF. As DNA, the CDR3 is TGTGCCAGCAGCCAAGAAATCCGACAGGGCTGGGGAAGCTCCTATAATTCACCCCTCCACTTT.

The chain is built from TRBV6-5 and TRBJ2-5, with TRBD2 as a possible D gene (6 bases). Per the germline V gene, CDR1 is MNHEY and CDR2 is SVGAGI. The CDR3 contains 14 residues. V lost 5 bases to trimming and J lost 5 bases, with 15 bases between them. The CDR3 DNA is TGTGCCAGCAGTAAACTAGCTACGCGGGAGACCCAGTACTTC. It translates to CASSKLATRETQYF.

CDR3 in amino acids: CARRSNSNEKLFF. The CDR3 DNA is TGTGCCCGGAGGTCCAACTCGAATGAAAAACTGTTTTTT. This chain joins TRBV28 and TRBJ1-4; D not certain. V was cut by 11 bases and J by 5 bases, with 15 bases left in between. This CDR3 region has 13 residues. CDR1 and CDR2 from the germline V gene are MDHEN and SYDVKM.

V and J are TRBV10-3 and TRBJ2-3, with 11 nucleotides matching TRBD2. Unmatched junction bases numbered 8, after V lost 6 bases and J lost 3 bases. The CDR3 length is 16 residues. Germline CDR1 and CDR2: ENHRY and SYGVKD. The CDR3 reads CAIRRITSGGTDTQYF. CDR3 DNA: TGTGCCATCAGAAGGATCACTAGCGGGGGAACAGATACGCAGTATTTT.

The count of this clone is one. The chain is built from TRBV5-4 and TRBJ1-6; no reliable D call. Trimming removed 4 bases from V and 8 bases from J, with 13 bases in between. CDR1 is SGHNT, CDR2 YYREEE, per germline (reference sequence). This CDR3 spans 14 amino acids. The CDR3 DNA reads as TGTGCCAGCAGCCATCGGGAGCCAGATTCACCCCTCCACTTT. Its translation: CASSHREPDSPLHF.

The chain joins TRBV27 to TRBJ1-5; 8 bases map to TRBD1. V was pared by 7 bases and J by 6 bases, with 8 bases of the junction left unmatched. CDR3 length: 14 amino acids. CDR1 MNHEY and CDR2 SMNVEV come from the germline V gene (reference sequence). CDR3 nucleotide sequence: TGTGCCAGCAAGCTCCAGGGGGCGGCTCAGCCCCAGCATTTT. This codes for CASKLQGAAQPQHF.

The J gene is TRBJ2-1, the V gene TRBV2, with 7 bases identical to TRBD2. The CDR3 is 13 residues long. Germline V CDR1 and CDR2: SNHLY, FYNNEI. With 7 bases clipped from V and 7 bases from J, the junction kept 7 bases outside the gene matches. Here the CDR3 DNA reads TGTGCCAGCATGCAGCGGGGAGGAAATGAGCAGTTCTTC. Translated, it gives CASMQRGGNEQFF.

A remark on this clone: The junction differs from germline at one of its ends, possibly a read error. The chain couples TRBV7-9 to TRBJ2-7; maybe TRBD2 (6 bases). Germline assignment: CDR1 SEHNR and CDR2 FQNEAQ (reference sequence). There are 13 residues in the CDR3. The CDR3 DNA reads TGTGCCAGCAGTTTAGGGACTGTCCACGAGCAGTACTTC. Amino acids: CASSLGTVHEQYF.

This clone was recorded a few times. This rearrangement joins TRBV18 to TRBJ2-2, with a tentative D call TRBD2 (6 bases). Germline values: CDR1 KGHSH, CDR2 LQKENI. The CDR3 has 15 amino acids. The V and J ends lost 0 bases and 6 bases respectively, with 11 bases between them. Here the CDR3 reads CASSPPGRGAGELFF. The DNA for the CDR3 is TGTGCCAGCTCACCACCGGGGCGGGGCGCCGGGGAGCTGTTTTTT.

The rearrangement uses TRBV4-2 and TRBJ2-5; 11 bases match TRBD2. The CDR3 runs 16 residues. Germline V gives CDR1 LGHNA, CDR2 YNFKEQ. V gave up 3 bases and J gave up 7 bases; unmatched junction bases: 10. The CDR3 DNA is TGTGCCAGCAGCCAGGCTAGCGGGGGGCCCGCTGGGACCCAGTACTTC. It codes for CASSQASGGPAGTQYF.

The chain uses TRBV27 and TRBJ2-1, with D uncertain. The CDR3 totals 13 residues. Trimming removed 0 bases at V and 1 base at J, with 1 base between. Germline V CDR1 and CDR2: MNHEY, SMNVEV (reference sequence). CDR3 loop: CASSLSSYNEQFF. The CDR3 bases are TGTGCCAGCAGTTTATCGTCCTACAATGAGCAGTTCTTC.

The chain couples TRBV6-6 to TRBJ1-5; D call uncertain. The CDR3 runs 13 residues. Per the germline V gene, CDR1 is MNHNY and CDR2 is SVGAGI (reference sequence). Trimming stripped 4 bases from V and 3 bases from J, with 7 bases between. CDR3 loop: CASSSMINQPQHF. For the CDR3, the DNA is TGTGCCAGCAGTTCCATGATCAATCAGCCCCAGCATTTT.

The chain employs TRBV5-1 and TRBJ2-5; 9 bases are a match to TRBD1. CDR1 and CDR2 from the germline V gene are SGHRS and YFSETQ. This CDR3 spans 14 amino acids. After removal of 4 bases from V and 4 bases from J, the junction contained 5 bases not matched to a gene. CDR3 nucleotide sequence: TGCGCCAGCAGCCGAGACAGGGGGGGAGAGACCCAGTACTTC. The encoded protein is CASSRDRGGETQYF.

The sample holds a few counts of this clone. The chain uses TRBV2 and TRBJ1-5; 12 positions agree with TRBD1. This CDR3 region has 17 residues. Germline CDR1 reads SNHLY; CDR2 reads FYNNEI. V trimming: 5 bases; J trimming: 1 base; junction bases outside the gene matches: 6. CDR3 DNA sequence: TGTGCCAGCAGTCGGGGGACAGGGGGCGCGAGCAATCAGCCCCAGCATTTT. As protein: CASSRGTGGASNQPQHF.